This entry lists 10 T cell receptor beta chains sequenced from one sample in a study of CD4 T cells in relation to SARS-CoV-2 and coronaviruses. Repertoires were generated with immunoSEQ multiplex PCR, while TCRdb's copy carries only in-frame clones and drops some. Of 36,000 or so clones in the sample, more than 60% were seen once. For these TCRs, the target antigens are not known. The sequencing input was memory CD4+ T cells from PBMCs, cultured in vitro. The receptors shown here come from an adult with COVID-19.

The J gene is TRBJ2-6, the V gene TRBV7-2; 11 positions agree with TRBD1. V dropped 4 bases and J dropped 1; count of bases not matched to a gene: 9. Germline V CDR1 and CDR2: SGHTA, FQGNSA. The CDR3 contains 19 residues. Here the CDR3 reads CASSSTPGTGGSGANVLTF. CDR3 sequence (DNA): TGTGCCAGCAGCTCGACCCCCGGGACAGGGGGGTCTGGGGCCAACGTCCTGACTTTC.

The chain links TRBV5-1 to TRBJ2-1, with 16 bases that match TRBD2. The CDR3 is made up of 15 amino acids. The germline V gene encodes CDR1 SGHRS and CDR2 YFSETQ. Trimming removed 5 bases from V and 10 bases from J; junction bases left unmatched: 6. The DNA for the CDR3 is TGCGCCAGCAGAAACCCGGGACTAGCGGGGGGGGAGCAGTTCTTC. Residues: CASRNPGLAGGEQFF.

This chain uses TRBV24-1 with TRBJ2-2; 8 bases line up with TRBD1. The CDR3 is made up of 20 amino acids. The germline gives CDR1 KGHDR, CDR2 SFDVKD. V trimming: 3 bases; J trimming: 3 bases; junction bases outside the gene matches: 17. The CDR3 reads CATSDKSPTRTGHYTGELFF. The CDR3 DNA is TGTGCCACCAGTGATAAGTCTCCTACCCGGACAGGGCACTACACCGGGGAGCTGTTTTTT.

This rearrangement joins TRBV24-1 to TRBJ2-2; D possibly corresponds to TRBD2 (6 bases). Per germline, CDR1 KGHDR and CDR2 SFDVKD. V lost 0 bases to trimming and J lost 5 bases, with 15 bases between them. CDR3 length: 17 amino acids. DNA for the CDR3: TGTGCCACCAGTGATTTGCGGGCGCCGGGAGAGACCGGGGAGCTGTTTTTT. Protein sequence: CATSDLRAPGETGELFF.

The V and J genes are TRBV7-3 and TRBJ2-1; no firm D call. The CDR3 sequence is 15 residues long. CDR1 SGHTA and CDR2 FQGTGA come from the germline V gene. The V end lost 2 bases, the J end lost 7 bases, and 15 bases lay between the germline ends. The CDR3 nucleotides read TGTGCCAGCAGCTTATCCGCCCTGTTAGAAAATGAGCAGTTCTTC. Protein sequence: CASSLSALLENEQFF.

The chain carries TRBV7-2 and TRBJ1-6, with a tentative D call TRBD1 (5 bases). The germline V and J ends were trimmed by 2 bases and 9 bases, with 14 bases remaining between them. CDR1 and CDR2 from the germline V gene are SGHTA and FQGNSA. The CDR3 loop spans 15 amino acids. The DNA of the CDR3 is TGTGCCAGCAGCTTAATCCAGGGCGGTGGTTCACCCCTCCACTTT. As protein: CASSLIQGGGSPLHF.

V is TRBV5-6 and J is TRBJ1-2; D remains unclear. From germline, CDR1 is SGHDT and CDR2 YYEEEE. V dropped 2 bases and J dropped 7 bases, with 18 bases sitting between them. CDR3 length: 15 residues. This CDR3 reads CASSFLDRDSLGYTF. The DNA of the CDR3 is TGTGCCAGCAGCTTTTTAGACCGAGACTCCCTTGGCTACACCTTC. Drawing the rest from reference TRBV5-6 and TRBJ1-2, the complete variable domain is DAGVTQSPTHLIKTRGQQVTLRCSPKSGHDTVSWYQQALGQGPQFIFQYYEEEERQRGNFPDRFSGHQFPNYSSELNVNALLLGDSALYLCASSFLDRDSLGYTFGSGTRLTVV.

This rearrangement joins TRBV9 to TRBJ1-6, with D possibly TRBD1 on 6 matching bases. The CDR3 sequence is 13 residues long. V lost 3 bases to trimming and J lost 6 bases, with 7 bases between them. CDR1 is SGDLS and CDR2 is YYNGEE in the germline V gene. The CDR3 sequence is CASSGGPNSPLHF. In DNA form, the CDR3 reads TGTGCCAGCAGCGGGGGGCCTAATTCACCCCTCCACTTT.

V usage is TRBV3-1 (or the pseudogene TRBV3-2) and J usage is TRBJ2-1; D is perhaps TRBD2 (6 bases). V lost 4 bases and J lost 3, with 16 bases in between. The germline CDR1 and CDR2 sequences are LGHDT and YNNKEL (reference sequence). CDR3 size: 16 residues. The CDR3 reads CASSPRQRAIYNEQFF. The CDR3, as DNA: TGTGCCAGCAGCCCAAGGCAGCGGGCGATCTACAATGAGCAGTTCTTC.

The chain's CDR3 is CASSNLVIGELFF. Written as DNA, the CDR3 is TGTGCCAGCAGCAACCTAGTTATCGGGGAGCTGTTTTTT. The chain recombines TRBV12-3 or TRBV12-4 with TRBJ2-2, with D uncertain. Deletions cut 6 bases from V and 7 bases from J, with 12 bases between. The CDR3 has 13 residues.